A single sample is the source of the 5 T cell receptor beta chains below, sequenced in a study of blood T cell repertoires in COVID-19. The repertoire was sequenced with immunoSEQ multiplex PCR; TCRdb's copy has only in-frame clones and lacks some. The sample consists of 55,000 to 65,000 clones, nearly 80% of them appearing once. Sequenced material: peripheral blood. These receptors were collected from a human donor in a cohort sampled during active COVID-19.

The chain recombines TRBV27 with TRBJ1-1; 7 nucleotides match TRBD1. CDR1 MNHEY and CDR2 SMNVEV come from the germline V gene (reference sequence). This CDR3 is built from 18 residues. V trimming: 5 bases; J trimming: 4 bases; junction bases outside the gene matches: 19. The CDR3 region is CASSLSPGGGLSGTEAFF. The CDR3, as DNA: TGTGCCAGCAGTCTTTCTCCAGGGGGTGGTTTATCCGGCACTGAAGCTTTCTTT.

This clone was seen more than once but under ten times. The genes are TRBV10-3 and TRBJ2-5, with 9 bases identical to TRBD2. CDR3 length: 16 amino acids. Germline V CDR1 and CDR2: ENHRY, SYGVKD. V was clipped by 0 bases and J by 5 bases; unmatched bases: 7. This CDR3 is CAISESWREGLETQYF. CDR3 DNA sequence: TGTGCCATCAGTGAGTCTTGGCGGGAGGGTTTGGAGACCCAGTACTTC.

The chain links TRBV5-1 to TRBJ2-7, with D unresolved. Germline V CDR1 and CDR2: SGHRS, YFSETQ. This CDR3 is built from 13 residues. The V end lost 4 bases, the J end lost 0 bases, and 8 bases lay between the germline ends. Here the CDR3 DNA reads TGCGCCAGCAGCCCGGCGGACTCCTACGAGCAGTACTTC. This translates into CASSPADSYEQYF. Based on the CDR3 plus reference TRBV5-1 and TRBJ2-7, the full variable domain is KAGVTQTPRYLIKTRGQQVTLSCSPISGHRSVSWYQQTPGQGLQFLFEYFSETQRNKGNFPGRFSGRQFSNSRSEMNVSTLELGDSALYLCASSPADSYEQYFGPGTRLTVT.

The V gene is TRBV5-4, the J gene TRBJ2-2; 9 bases match TRBD2. This CDR3 region has 14 residues. V gave up 4 bases and J gave up 8 bases; unmatched junction bases: 6. Germline lookup yields CDR1 SGHNT and CDR2 YYREEE (reference sequence). The CDR3 DNA reads as TGTGCCAGCAGCACCGACAGCGGGAGGGGGGAGCTGTTTTTT. Translation: CASSTDSGRGELFF.

J is TRBJ1-2 and V is TRBV30; a weak D match, TRBD1 (6 bases). V gave up 2 bases and J gave up 3 bases, with 16 bases separating them. The CDR3 extends over 15 amino acids. CDR1 is GTSNPN, CDR2 SVGIG, per germline (reference sequence). The chain's CDR3 is CAWSFGGAGDYGYTF. The CDR3 DNA is TGTGCCTGGAGTTTCGGGGGGGCGGGAGACTATGGCTACACCTTC.